The sequence of this TCR beta chain was determined in a study of beta chain features in type 1 diabetes. V shed 5 bases and J 6 bases; nucleotides not matched to a gene: 3. This CDR3 has 15 residues. Germline-derived CDR1 and CDR2 are SEHNR and FQNEAQ (reference sequence). The whole isolated RNA underwent reverse transcription, so sequencing captured expressed TCRB transcripts. TCRdb's copy holds only in-frame clones and misses some; the assay was immunoSEQ multiplex PCR. The sample consists of roughly 400,000 clones, around 10% of them appearing once. General study results and limits: Short templates might get an advantage during PCR, and this would be equal in patients and controls. Patients with Type 1 diabetes showed moderately but significantly shorter TCRB CDR3s in all four CD4+ subsets.

Notes on this clone: Its antigen is as yet unknown.

CD45RO/CCR7/CD25/CD127/CD95/CD27 sorting isolated CD4+ naive, central memory, regulatory and stem cell-like memory cells. This receptor was obtained from a man aged 25 to 45 with type 1 diabetes. V gene TRBV7-9 combines with J gene TRBJ2-1; 14 bases align to TRBD2. The material sequenced was central memory CD4+ T cells from blood. The CDR3 loop is CASSLGLAGGNEQFF. The CDR3 nucleotides are TGTGCCAGCAGCCTCGGACTAGCGGGAGGCAATGAGCAGTTCTTC.